This T cell receptor (beta chain) was sequenced for a study of lymphopenia after photon versus proton radiotherapy (dated by TCRdb to between 2017 and 2020). For context, the study as a whole: The study compared the immunological effects of photon versus proton radiation therapy in patients with gastrointestinal tumors who developed high-grade lymphopenia. A cohort of roughly 18 patients with gastrointestinal tumors who received either photon or proton therapy and subsequently developed lymphopenia was included. The goal of the study was to characterize the differences between the two radiation modalities in how they affect the immune system.

As regards this clone: Its antigen is not yet known. Per-nucleotide qualities are absent, and no much larger clonotype sits a single base away.

The germline V gene yields SQVTM for CDR1 and ANQGSEA for CDR2. V and J are truncated by 4 bases and 8 bases respectively, leaving an intervening sequence of 17 bases. The CDR3 sequence holds 13 residues, the cysteine and phenylalanine included. Just CDR3 DNA is preserved here, 39 bases in frame from base 1. Library construction relied on the immunoSEQ multiplex PCR assay. Alongside multiparametric flow cytometry, deep sequencing of rearranged TCR beta loci was used to profile the T cell repertoires. TCRdb's version of the immuneACCESS table is confined to in-frame rearrangements and falls short of the full clone set. An unresolved V gene accounts for under half of the shortfall where checked; the remainder is of unknown origin. This sample lists 20,000 to 25,000 clones; roughly 82% were detected once. The ten top clones hold roughly 24% of the sample. Overall study results and their limits: After the lymphocyte count nadir, oligoclonal expansion, especially of CD8+ Temra cells, was observed in photon-treated repertoires, and the drop in diversity was driven by this expansion. The authors looked at the survival association only in patients who died, and they framed better survival with proton therapy as a possibility rather than a demonstrated result. During treatment, patients who received proton therapy stayed relatively stable, whereas patients who received photon therapy lost naive T cells and TCR diversity and gained effector/memory populations. Among patients across the cohort who died, overall survival time showed an inverse correlation with a larger post-nadir drop in TCR diversity.

This sequence originates from a man in his forties with gastric cancer. The sequencing here drew on peripheral blood, taken from a patient treated with photon-based radiotherapy. The receptor chain draws on TRBV29-1 and TRBJ1-1; TRBD1 is a possible D gene, resting on 5 matching bases. The sequenced DNA: TGCAGCGTTGGCCCGGGACGGGAGGCGGAAGCTTTCTTT. Its protein reads: CSVGPGREAEAFF.